The TCR beta chain under discussion was sequenced for a study of blood T cell repertoires in COVID-19. In germline, CDR1 is MNHEY, CDR2 SMNVEV (reference sequence). J was trimmed by 6 bases and V by 6 bases; bases with no gene match: 8. This CDR3 is built from 13 residues. The method was immunoSEQ multiplex PCR; TCRdb's version includes in-frame clones alone and lacks a portion of them. The sample shows about 140,000 clones, around 77% of them seen only once. This clonotype was obtained from a man aged 45 to 65 with active or convalescent COVID-19. V gene TRBV27 combines with J gene TRBJ2-7; 7 nucleotides align to TRBD1. The sample was peripheral blood. CDR3 amino acids: CASRGTGVGEQYF. Written as DNA, the CDR3 is TGTGCCAGCAGGGGTACAGGGGTTGGCGAGCAGTACTTC.